This entry lists 15 T cell receptor beta chains sequenced from one sample in a study of T-cell memory formation after mild COVID-19. One entry per CDR3 protein results from TCRdb running MiXCR on the 5' RACE reads. Of 250,000 to 300,000 distinct CDR3 sequences listed, 8% to 9% are singletons. The sample was PBMCs or a T cell subset sorted from them (not recorded which). The source of these receptors is a young man who had mild COVID-19 (a few samples of this study predate the infection). Cell type and time point are not known.

The chain uses TRBV7-8 and TRBJ2-1; D is perhaps TRBD1 or TRBD2 (6 bases each). CDR3 size: 16 residues. Germline CDR1 reads SGHVS; CDR2 reads FQNEAQ. Trimming took 7 bases from V and 4 from J, leaving 20 bases between them. The CDR3 bases are TGTGCCAGCACCGACAGGACTGTCGGGGGTTACAATGAGCAGTTCTTC. This gives the protein CASTDRTVGGYNEQFF.

This clonotype occurred many times. V usage is TRBV3-1 and J usage is TRBJ1-1, with D perhaps matching TRBD1 (5 bases). The CDR3 runs to 14 residues. Trimming took off 4 bases at V and 1 base at J, with 10 bases between the two ends. Germline V gene sequence: CDR1 LGHDT, CDR2 YNNKEL (reference sequence). CDR3 DNA sequence: TGTGCCAGCAGCCTTACGGGGACGAACACTGAAGCTTTCTTT. As protein: CASSLTGTNTEAFF.

The chain joins TRBV7-2 to TRBJ2-2, with TRBD1 matching 9 bases. Germline CDR1 is SGHTA and CDR2 is FQGNSA. This CDR3 spans 14 amino acids. The V gene end was trimmed by 5 bases and the J gene end by 5 bases; junction bases not matched to a gene: 3. For the CDR3, the DNA is TGTGCCAGCAGCCAGGGACAGGGTACCGGGGAGCTGTTTTTT. Amino acids: CASSQGQGTGELFF.

This clonotype was counted a few times. This chain joins TRBV12-3 or TRBV12-4 and TRBJ2-2; TRBD1 might be the D (5 bases). The CDR3 covers 15 residues. V gave up 6 bases and J gave up 6 bases, with 17 bases separating them. The CDR3, as DNA: TGTGCCAGCAGGGGGCCTAACAGAGTATCCGGGGAGCTGTTTTTT. Translation: CASRGPNRVSGELFF.

Many counts were recorded for this clonotype. V is TRBV20-1 and J is TRBJ1-1, with TRBD1 identical over 9 bases. The CDR3 runs to 15 residues. V shed 0 bases, J shed 3 bases, and the junction held 5 bases outside the gene matches. Germline loops: CDR1 DFQATT, CDR2 SNEGSKA (reference sequence). The CDR3 coding sequence is TGCAGTGCTAGAGATTACAGGACAGGGGACACTGAAGCTTTCTTT. Residues: CSARDYRTGDTEAFF.

This clonotype was counted between two and nine times. The CDR3 DNA is TGTGCCAGCAGCTTGCCCCCCGGGGGAGAAGAGCAGTACTTC. This encodes CASSLPPGGEEQYF. The chain employs TRBV7-6 and TRBJ2-7; possible D gene TRBD2, 6 bases. CDR1 SGHVS and CDR2 FNYEAQ come from the germline V gene. V lost 3 bases, J lost 7 bases, and 16 bases lay in between. The CDR3 has 14 residues. Drawing the rest from reference TRBV7-6 and TRBJ2-7, the complete variable domain is GAGVSQSPRYKVTKRGQDVALRCDPISGHVSLYWYRQALGQGPEFLTYFNYEAQQDKSGLPNDRFSAERPEGSISTLTIQRTEQRDSAMYRCASSLPPGGEEQYFGPGTRLTVT.

The chain links TRBV12-3 or TRBV12-4 to TRBJ2-3; D perhaps matches TRBD2 (6 bases). The V gene lost 6 bases and the J gene lost 9 bases, with 13 bases spanning the gap. The CDR3 is 12 residues long. CDR3 sequence reads: CASSSEGYTQYF. DNA of the CDR3: TGTGCCAGCAGCTCGGAGGGGTACACGCAGTATTTT.

This clonotype was counted once. The junction shows a germline mismatch at one end, possibly a read error. The chain links TRBV12-3 or TRBV12-4 to TRBJ2-3, with 8 bases identical to TRBD2. CDR3 size: 12 residues. The CDR3 nucleotides are TGTGACAGCAGTAGCGGGGCAAATACGCAGTATTTT. Encoded protein: CDSSSGANTQYF.

In this sample, this clonotype turned up many times. The rearrangement links TRBV7-8 to TRBJ2-1; D is perhaps TRBD1 (5 bases). CDR1 is SGHVS, CDR2 FQNEAQ, per germline. The CDR3 is 14 amino acids. The V gene lost 6 bases and the J gene lost 2 bases, with 11 bases spanning the gap. CDR3 in amino acids: CASRPDRPYNEQFF. The CDR3 coding sequence is TGTGCCAGCAGACCTGACAGACCCTACAATGAGCAGTTCTTC.

This clonotype was recorded a few times. The CDR3 loop reads CATSDSFGGVTGELFF. The CDR3 coding sequence is TGTGCCACCAGTGACTCCTTCGGGGGGGTCACCGGGGAGCTGTTTTTT. The chain employs TRBV24-1 and TRBJ2-2, with TRBD2 matching over 8 bases. In germline, CDR1 is KGHDR, CDR2 SFDVKD. J lost 4 bases, V lost 4 bases, and 7 bases had no gene match. This CDR3 region has 16 residues.

This clonotype showed up just a few times. This chain joins TRBV29-1 and TRBJ2-5, with D uncertain. Trimming left V 4 bases short and J 5 bases short, with 8 bases between. Germline V gene data show CDR1 as SQVTM and CDR2 as ANQGSEA. CDR3 length equals 11 residues. The CDR3 sequence is CSVGLSETQYF. The CDR3 DNA reads as TGCAGCGTTGGCCTATCGGAGACCCAGTACTTC. Complete variable domain (other parts from reference TRBV29-1 and TRBJ2-5): SAVISQKPSRDICQRGTSLTIQCQVDSQVTMMFWYRQQPGQSLTLIATANQGSEATYESGFVIDKFPISRPNLTFSTLTVSNMSPEDSSIYLCSVGLSETQYFGPGTRLLVL.

This clonotype occurred many times. The chain carries TRBV28 and TRBJ1-6, with D tentatively TRBD1 (5 bases). V lost 3 bases and J 7 bases, leaving 19 bases between the germline ends. The CDR3 has 17 amino acids. Germline V gives CDR1 MDHEN, CDR2 SYDVKM. CDR3 sequence (DNA): TGTGCCAGCAGTTTTCCCTCCGGGAGGTGGGGGAATTCACCCCTCCACTTT. It is translated as CASSFPSGRWGNSPLHF.

This clonotype has a handful of counts. The gene calls are TRBV7-6 and TRBJ1-2; TRBD1 might be the D (5 bases). Germline assignment: CDR1 SGHVS and CDR2 FNYEAQ. Trimming left V 5 bases short and J 6 bases short, with 19 bases between. The CDR3 runs 15 residues. CDR3 region: CASSLEAEPGDGYTF. In DNA, the CDR3 is TGTGCCAGCAGCCTTGAGGCGGAGCCGGGGGATGGCTACACCTTC.

The rearrangement uses TRBV5-1 and TRBJ1-1; D gene unclear. The V gene's germline CDR1 is SGHRS and CDR2 YFSETQ. With 0 bases removed from V and 4 bases from J, the gap between germline ends came to 13 bases. The CDR3 runs 15 residues. CDR3 DNA: TGCGCCAGCAGCTTGGGGACGGTGCGGGGCACTGAAGCTTTCTTT. It encodes CASSLGTVRGTEAFF.

This chain joins TRBV7-2 and TRBJ2-3; weak D call: TRBD2 (5 bases). CDR3 length equals 15 residues. Germline CDR1 reads SGHTA; CDR2 reads FQGNSA. Trimming pared 1 base from V and 5 bases from J, leaving 13 bases between. CDR3 DNA sequence: TGTGCCAGCAGCTTAGGGCTAGCACACGGAGATACGCAGTATTTT. Translation: CASSLGLAHGDTQYF.